The present T cell receptor (beta chain) was sequenced within a study of T cells in Graves' hyperthyroidism and ophthalmopathy. Amplification of TCR beta CDR3 regions used RNA as the template. HTBI primers drove first-round RT-PCR of the TCR CDR3. TCRdb itself ran the multiplex PCR reads through MiXCR, one entry per CDR3 protein. The data show 370,000 or so distinct CDR3 sequences, around 25% seen once. Sequencing input: blood. The TCR was taken from a man aged 45-65 years with Graves' hyperthyroidism.

The CDR3: CASSPSLDLGGASSSIQYF. The CDR3 coding sequence is TGTGCCAGCAGCCCGAGCTTAGATCTGGGAGGTGCTAGCTCGAGCATTCAGTACTTC. The chain employs TRBV7-8 and TRBJ2-4; the D gene is possibly TRBD2 (6 bases). Germline CDR1 SGHVS, CDR2 FQNEAQ. V lost 5 bases to trimming and J lost 9 bases, with 32 bases between them. This CDR3 region has 19 residues.